This T cell receptor beta chain was sequenced in a study of T-cell reconstitution after alpha-beta-depleted transplantation in children. Points from the study as a whole: It was reported that alpha-beta T cells came from several hundred expanded graft clones (about two months after transplant). By one year post-transplant, T-cell counts and diversity largely arose from T cells that were newly produced. Recipient T cells and thymic progenitors that survived were the source of the high TCRbeta diversity seen at day 60 in some patients.

Note on this clonotype: Its antigen is unidentified.

With 8 bases removed from V and 5 bases from J, the gap between germline ends came to 16 bases. The CDR3 runs 13 residues. Germline CDR1 reads DFQATT; CDR2 reads SNEGSKA (reference sequence). Unique molecular identifiers were used to barcode this TCRbeta library. MiXCR, applied by TCRdb to the PCR reads, yields one record per CDR3 protein. The sample holds some 830,000 distinct CDR3 sequences, less than 20% seen once. The rearrangement links TRBV20-1 to TRBJ2-4, with D unresolved. This clonotype originated in a male patient aged 10 to 17 who had a stem cell transplant for acute lymphoblastic leukemia, so the T cells may come from the graft donor. The sample was PBMCs, mostly from graft donor cells, taken 360 days after TCRalphabeta/CD19-depleted stem cell transplant. CDR3 amino acids: CSPLRADQNIQYF. The CDR3 coding sequence is TGCAGTCCCCTCCGGGCGGACCAAAACATTCAGTACTTC.